This TCR beta chain was found in a study of blood T cell repertoires in COVID-19. From germline, CDR1 is SGHKS and CDR2 YYEKEE (reference sequence). V was pared by 4 bases and J by 10 bases, with 15 bases between. CDR3 size: 13 residues. Per the original methods: Counts of nucleated cells, estimated from reference gene primer amplification, were obtained. Profiled with immunoSEQ multiplex PCR; TCRdb holds only in-frame clones, not every one. V, J and clone size are taken as reported in that table, and D and trimming were inferred from the DNA itself. The sample yields about 99,000 clones, around 81% seen once. In Seattle, patients joined the study during active infection and were tracked longitudinally.

This chain uses TRBV5-5 with TRBJ2-1, with a tentative D call TRBD2 (5 bases). The sequence was obtained from an elderly man with COVID-19, enrolled during active disease. The sample was peripheral blood. The CDR3 DNA is TGTGCCAGCAGCCCCGTAAATACGGGGGAGCAGTTCTTC. Its protein product is CASSPVNTGEQFF.